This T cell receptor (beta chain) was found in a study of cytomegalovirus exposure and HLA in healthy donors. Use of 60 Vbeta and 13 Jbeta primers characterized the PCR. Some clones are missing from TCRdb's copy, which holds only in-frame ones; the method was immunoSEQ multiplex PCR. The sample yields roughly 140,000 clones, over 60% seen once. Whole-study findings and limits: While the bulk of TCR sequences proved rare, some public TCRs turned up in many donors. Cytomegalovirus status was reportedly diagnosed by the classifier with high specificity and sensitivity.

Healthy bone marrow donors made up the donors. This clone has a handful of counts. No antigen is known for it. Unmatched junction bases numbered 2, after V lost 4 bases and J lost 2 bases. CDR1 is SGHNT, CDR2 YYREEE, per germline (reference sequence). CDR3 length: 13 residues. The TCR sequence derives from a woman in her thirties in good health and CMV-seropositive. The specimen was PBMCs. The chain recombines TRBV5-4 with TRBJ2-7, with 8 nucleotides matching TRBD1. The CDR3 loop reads CASSQDRAYEQYF. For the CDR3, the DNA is TGTGCCAGCAGCCAGGACAGGGCCTACGAGCAGTACTTC. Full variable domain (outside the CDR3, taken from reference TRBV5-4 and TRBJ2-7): ETGVTQSPTHLIKTRGQQVTLRCSSQSGHNTVSWYQQALGQGPQFIFQYYREEENGRGNFPPRFSGLQFPNYSSELNVNALELDDSALYLCASSQDRAYEQYFGPGTRLTVT.